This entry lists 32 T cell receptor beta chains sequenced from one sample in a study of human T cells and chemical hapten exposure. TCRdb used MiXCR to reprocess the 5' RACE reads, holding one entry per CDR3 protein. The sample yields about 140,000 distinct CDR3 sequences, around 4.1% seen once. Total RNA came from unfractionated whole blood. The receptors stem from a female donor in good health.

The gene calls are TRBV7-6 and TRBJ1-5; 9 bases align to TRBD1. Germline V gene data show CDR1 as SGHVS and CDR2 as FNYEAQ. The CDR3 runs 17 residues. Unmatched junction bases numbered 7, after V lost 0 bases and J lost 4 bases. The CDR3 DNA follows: TGTGCCAGCAGCTTAGCCTCGGGACAGGGTACAAATCAGCCCCAGCATTTT. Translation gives CASSLASGQGTNQPQHF.

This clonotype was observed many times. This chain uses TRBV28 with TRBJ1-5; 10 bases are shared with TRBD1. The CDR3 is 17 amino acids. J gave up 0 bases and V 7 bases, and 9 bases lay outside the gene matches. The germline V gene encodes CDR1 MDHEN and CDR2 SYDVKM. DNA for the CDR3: TGTGCCAGCACTCAAAGACAGGGGGCCCTTAGCAATCAGCCCCAGCATTTT. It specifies CASTQRQGALSNQPQHF.

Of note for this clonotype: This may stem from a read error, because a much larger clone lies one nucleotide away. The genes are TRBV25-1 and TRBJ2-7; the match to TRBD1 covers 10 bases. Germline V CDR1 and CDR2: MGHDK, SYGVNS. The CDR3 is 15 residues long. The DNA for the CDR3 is TGTGCCAGCAGTGAATCTTTGGGACAGGGGTACGAGCACTACTTC. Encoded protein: CASSESLGQGYEHYF.

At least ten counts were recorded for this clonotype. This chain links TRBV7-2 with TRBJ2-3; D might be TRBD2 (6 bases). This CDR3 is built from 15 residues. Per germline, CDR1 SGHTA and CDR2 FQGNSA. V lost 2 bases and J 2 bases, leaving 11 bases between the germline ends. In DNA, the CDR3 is TGTGCCAGCAGCTTACACGGGGGACCCACAGATACGCAGTATTTT. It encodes CASSLHGGPTDTQYF.

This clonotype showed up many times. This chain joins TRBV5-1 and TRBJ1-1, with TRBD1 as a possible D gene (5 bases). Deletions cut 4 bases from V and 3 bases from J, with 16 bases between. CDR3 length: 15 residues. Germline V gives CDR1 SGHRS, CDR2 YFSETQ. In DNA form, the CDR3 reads TGCGCCAGCAGCCGACCGGGACCCCTACACACTGAAGCTTTCTTT. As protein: CASSRPGPLHTEAFF.

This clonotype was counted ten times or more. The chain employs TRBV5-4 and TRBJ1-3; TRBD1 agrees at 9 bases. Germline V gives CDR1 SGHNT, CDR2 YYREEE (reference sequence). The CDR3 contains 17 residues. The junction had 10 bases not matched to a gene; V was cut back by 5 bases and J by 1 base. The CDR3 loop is CASSSPGQGTSGNTIYF. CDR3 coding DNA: TGTGCCAGCAGTTCGCCGGGACAGGGAACTTCTGGAAACACCATATATTTT.

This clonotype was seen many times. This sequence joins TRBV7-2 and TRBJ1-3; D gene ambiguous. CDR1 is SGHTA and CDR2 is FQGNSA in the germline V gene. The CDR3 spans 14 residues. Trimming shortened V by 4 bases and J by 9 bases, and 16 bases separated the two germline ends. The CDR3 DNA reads TGTGCCAGCAGCTCAAACCGGCGGAGAGGCACCATATATTTT. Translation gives CASSSNRRRGTIYF. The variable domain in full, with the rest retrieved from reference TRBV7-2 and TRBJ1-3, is GAGVSQSPSNKVTEKGKDVELRCDPISGHTALYWYRQSLGQGLEFLIYFQGNSAPDKSGLPSDRFSAERTGGSVSTLTIQRTQQEDSAVYLCASSSNRRRGTIYFGEGSWLTVV.

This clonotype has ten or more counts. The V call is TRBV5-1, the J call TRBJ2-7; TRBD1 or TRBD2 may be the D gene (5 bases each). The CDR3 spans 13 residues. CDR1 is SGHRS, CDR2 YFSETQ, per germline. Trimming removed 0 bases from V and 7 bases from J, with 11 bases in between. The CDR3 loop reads CASSLARGGEQYF. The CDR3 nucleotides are TGCGCCAGCAGCTTGGCCCGGGGCGGAGAGCAGTACTTC.

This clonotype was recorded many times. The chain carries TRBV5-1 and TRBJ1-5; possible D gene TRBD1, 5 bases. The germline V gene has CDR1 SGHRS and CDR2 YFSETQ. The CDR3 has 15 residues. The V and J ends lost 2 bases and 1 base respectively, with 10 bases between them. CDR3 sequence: CASSLGGVSNQPQHF. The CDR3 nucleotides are TGCGCCAGCAGCTTAGGAGGGGTAAGCAATCAGCCCCAGCATTTT.

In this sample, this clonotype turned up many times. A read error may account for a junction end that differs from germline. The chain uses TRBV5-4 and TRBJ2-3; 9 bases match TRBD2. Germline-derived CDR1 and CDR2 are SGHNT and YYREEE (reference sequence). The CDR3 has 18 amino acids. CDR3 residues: CASSPHSLAGVITVTQYF. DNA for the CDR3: TGTGCCAGCAGCCCCCACTCTTTAGCGGGGGTAATCACAGTTACGCAGTATTTT.

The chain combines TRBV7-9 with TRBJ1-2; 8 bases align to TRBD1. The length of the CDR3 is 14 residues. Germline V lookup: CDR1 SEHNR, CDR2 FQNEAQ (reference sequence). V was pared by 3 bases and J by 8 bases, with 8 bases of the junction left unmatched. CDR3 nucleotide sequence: TGTGCCAGCAGCTTTGGTGAGACAGGGGAGGGCTACACCTTC. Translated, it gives CASSFGETGEGYTF. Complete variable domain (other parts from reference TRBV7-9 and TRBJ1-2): DTGVSQNPRHKITKRGQNVTFRCDPISEHNRLYWYRQTLGQGPEFLTYFQNEAQLEKSRLLSDRFSAERPKGSFSTLEIQRTEQGDSAMYLCASSFGETGEGYTFGSGTRLTVV.

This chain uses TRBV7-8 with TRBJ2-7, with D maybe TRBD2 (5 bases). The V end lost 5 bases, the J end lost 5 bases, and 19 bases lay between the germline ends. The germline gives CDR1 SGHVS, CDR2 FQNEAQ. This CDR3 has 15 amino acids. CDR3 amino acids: CASSPRRVRGDEQYF. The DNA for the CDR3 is TGTGCCAGCAGCCCCCGACGGGTCCGGGGAGACGAGCAGTACTTC. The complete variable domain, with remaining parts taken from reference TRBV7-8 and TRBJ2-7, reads GAGVSQSPRYKVAKRGQDVALRCDPISGHVSLFWYQQALGQGPEFLTYFQNEAQLDKSGLPSDRFFAERPEGSVSTLKIQRTQQEDSAVYLCASSPRRVRGDEQYFGPGTRLTVT.

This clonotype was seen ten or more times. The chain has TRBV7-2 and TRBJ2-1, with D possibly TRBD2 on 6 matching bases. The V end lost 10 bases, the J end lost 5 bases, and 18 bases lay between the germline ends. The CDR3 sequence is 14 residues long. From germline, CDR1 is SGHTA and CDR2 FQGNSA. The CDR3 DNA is TGTGCCACCTCGGGGGAGCGGCGAGACAATGAGCAGTTCTTC. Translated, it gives CATSGERRDNEQFF.

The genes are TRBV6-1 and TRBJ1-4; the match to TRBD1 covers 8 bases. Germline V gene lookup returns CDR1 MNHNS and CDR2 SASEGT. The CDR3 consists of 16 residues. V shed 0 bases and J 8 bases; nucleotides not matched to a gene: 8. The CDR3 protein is CASSEATTGENEKLFF. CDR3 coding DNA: TGTGCCAGCAGTGAAGCTACGACAGGGGAGAACGAAAAACTGTTTTTT.

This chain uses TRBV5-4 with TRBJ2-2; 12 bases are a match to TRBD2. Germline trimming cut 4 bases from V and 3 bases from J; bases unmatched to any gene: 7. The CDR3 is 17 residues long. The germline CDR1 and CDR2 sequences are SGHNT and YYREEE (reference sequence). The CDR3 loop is CASSLLAGGRDTGELFF. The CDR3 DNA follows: TGTGCCAGCAGCCTTCTAGCGGGGGGGCGGGACACCGGGGAGCTGTTTTTT.

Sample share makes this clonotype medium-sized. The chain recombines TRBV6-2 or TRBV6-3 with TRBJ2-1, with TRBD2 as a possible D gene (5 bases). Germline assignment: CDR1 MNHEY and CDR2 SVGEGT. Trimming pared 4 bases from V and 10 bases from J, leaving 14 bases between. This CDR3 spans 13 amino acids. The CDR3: CASSSQRGGEQFF. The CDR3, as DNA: TGTGCCAGCAGTTCCCAACGAGGCGGGGAGCAGTTCTTC.

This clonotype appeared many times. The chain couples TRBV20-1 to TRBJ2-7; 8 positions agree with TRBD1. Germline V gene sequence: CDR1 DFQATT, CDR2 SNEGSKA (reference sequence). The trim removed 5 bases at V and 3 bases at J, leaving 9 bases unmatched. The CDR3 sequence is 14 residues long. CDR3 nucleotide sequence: TGCAGTGCTGATACCGGGACAGGAGTCTACGAGCAGTACTTC. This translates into CSADTGTGVYEQYF.

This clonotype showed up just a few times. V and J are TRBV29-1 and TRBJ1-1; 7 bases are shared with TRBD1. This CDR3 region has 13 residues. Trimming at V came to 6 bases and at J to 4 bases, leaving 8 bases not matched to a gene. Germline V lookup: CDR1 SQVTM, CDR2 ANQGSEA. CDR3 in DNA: TGCAGCGTGATACCCAGGGGGGGCACTGAAGCTTTCTTT. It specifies CSVIPRGGTEAFF.

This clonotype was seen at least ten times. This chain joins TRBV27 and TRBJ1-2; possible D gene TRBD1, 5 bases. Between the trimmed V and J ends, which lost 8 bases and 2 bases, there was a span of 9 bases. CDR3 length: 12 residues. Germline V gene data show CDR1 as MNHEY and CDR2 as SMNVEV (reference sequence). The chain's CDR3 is CASGGMNYGYTF. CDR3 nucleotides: TGTGCCAGCGGGGGGATGAACTATGGCTACACCTTC.

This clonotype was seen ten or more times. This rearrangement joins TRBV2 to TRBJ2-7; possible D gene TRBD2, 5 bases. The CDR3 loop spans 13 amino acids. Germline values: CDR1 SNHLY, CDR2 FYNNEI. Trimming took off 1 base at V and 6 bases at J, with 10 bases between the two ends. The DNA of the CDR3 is TGTGCCAGCAGTGAAGTTGGAGGTGCCGAGCAGTACTTC. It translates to CASSEVGGAEQYF.

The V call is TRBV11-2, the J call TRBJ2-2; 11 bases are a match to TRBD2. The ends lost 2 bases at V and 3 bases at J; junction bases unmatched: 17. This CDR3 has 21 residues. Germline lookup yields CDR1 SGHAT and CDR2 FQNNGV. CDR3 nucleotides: TGTGCCAGCAGCTTACTAGGTTTCGGGATAGCGGGGGGGCCGGACACCGGGGAGCTGTTTTTT. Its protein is CASSLLGFGIAGGPDTGELFF. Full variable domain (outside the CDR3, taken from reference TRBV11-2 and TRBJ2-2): EAGVAQSPRYKIIEKRQSVAFWCNPISGHATLYWYQQILGQGPKLLIQFQNNGVVDDSQLPKDRFSAERLKGVDSTLKIQPAKLEDSAVYLCASSLLGFGIAGGPDTGELFFGEGSRLTVL.

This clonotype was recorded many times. CDR3 nucleotide sequence: TGTGCCAGCAGCAACCCCTCCGGCAGGGGGATGCCCGGGGAGCTGTTTTTT. Protein sequence: CASSNPSGRGMPGELFF. The genes are TRBV6-5 and TRBJ2-2, with 7 bases identical to TRBD1. This CDR3 is 17 amino acids long. V lost 6 bases and J lost 6; bases outside the gene matches: 16. Germline CDR1 MNHEY, CDR2 SVGAGI.

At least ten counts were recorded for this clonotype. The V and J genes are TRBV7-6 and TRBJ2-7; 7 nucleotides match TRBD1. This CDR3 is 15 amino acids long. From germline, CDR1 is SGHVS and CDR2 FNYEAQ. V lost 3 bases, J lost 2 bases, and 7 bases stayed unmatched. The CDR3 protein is CASSFLTGNPYEQYF. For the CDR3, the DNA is TGTGCCAGCAGCTTTTTGACAGGGAACCCCTACGAGCAGTACTTC. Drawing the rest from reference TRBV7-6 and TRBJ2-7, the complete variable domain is GAGVSQSPRYKVTKRGQDVALRCDPISGHVSLYWYRQALGQGPEFLTYFNYEAQQDKSGLPNDRFSAERPEGSISTLTIQRTEQRDSAMYRCASSFLTGNPYEQYFGPGTRLTVT.

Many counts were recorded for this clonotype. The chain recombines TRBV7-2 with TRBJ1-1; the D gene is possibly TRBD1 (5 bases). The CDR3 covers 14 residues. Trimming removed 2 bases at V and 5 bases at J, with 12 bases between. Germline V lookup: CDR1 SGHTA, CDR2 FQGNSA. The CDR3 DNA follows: TGTGCCAGCAGCTTATCACGGGGGAGGACTGAAGCTTTCTTT. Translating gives CASSLSRGRTEAFF.

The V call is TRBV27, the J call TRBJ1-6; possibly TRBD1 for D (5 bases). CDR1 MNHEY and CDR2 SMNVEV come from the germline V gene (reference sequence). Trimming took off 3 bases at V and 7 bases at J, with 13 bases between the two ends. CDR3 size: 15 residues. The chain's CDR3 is CASSLVGTENSPLHF. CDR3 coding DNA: TGTGCCAGCAGTTTGGTTGGGACGGAAAATTCACCCCTCCACTTT.

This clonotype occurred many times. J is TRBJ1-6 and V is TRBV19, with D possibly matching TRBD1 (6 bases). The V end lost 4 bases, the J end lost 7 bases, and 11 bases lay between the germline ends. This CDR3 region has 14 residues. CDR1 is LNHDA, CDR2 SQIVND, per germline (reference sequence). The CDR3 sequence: CASSTSTGNSPLHF. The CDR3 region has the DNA TGTGCCAGTAGTACGTCGACAGGCAATTCACCCCTCCACTTT. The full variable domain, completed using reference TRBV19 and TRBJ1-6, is DGGITQSPKYLFRKEGQNVTLSCEQNLNHDAMYWYRQDPGQGLRLIYYSQIVNDFQKGDIAEGYSVSREKKESFPLTVTSAQKNPTAFYLCASSTSTGNSPLHFGNGTRLTVT.

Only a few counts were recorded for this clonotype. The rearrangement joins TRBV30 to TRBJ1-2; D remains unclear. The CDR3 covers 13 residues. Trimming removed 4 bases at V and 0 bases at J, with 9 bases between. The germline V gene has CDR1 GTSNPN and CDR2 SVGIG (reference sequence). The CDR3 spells CAWTYGANYGYTF. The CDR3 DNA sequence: TGTGCCTGGACGTACGGAGCTAACTATGGCTACACCTTC.

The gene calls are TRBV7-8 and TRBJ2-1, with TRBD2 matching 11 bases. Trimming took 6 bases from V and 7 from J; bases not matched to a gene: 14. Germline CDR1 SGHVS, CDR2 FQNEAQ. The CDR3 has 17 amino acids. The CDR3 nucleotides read TGTGCCAGCAGTTCAATAAAGGCACTAGCGGGGGTAAATGAGCAGTTCTTC. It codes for CASSSIKALAGVNEQFF.

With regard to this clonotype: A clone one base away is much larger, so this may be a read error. In nucleotides, the CDR3 is TGTGCCAGCAGCCAAGATTATGGGGATAGGACCGACGAGCAGTACTTC. As protein: CASSQDYGDRTDEQYF. V gene TRBV4-2 combines with J gene TRBJ2-7; D call uncertain. CDR1 is LGHNA and CDR2 is YNFKEQ in the germline V gene. Between the trimmed V and J ends, which lost 0 bases and 5 bases, there was a span of 17 bases. The CDR3 covers 16 residues.

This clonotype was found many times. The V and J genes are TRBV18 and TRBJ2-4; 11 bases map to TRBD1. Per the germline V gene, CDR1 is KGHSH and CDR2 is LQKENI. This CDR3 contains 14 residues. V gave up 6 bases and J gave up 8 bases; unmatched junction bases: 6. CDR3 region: CASSPGTGGDIQYF. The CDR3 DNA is TGTGCCAGCTCCCCCGGGACAGGGGGAGACATTCAGTACTTC.

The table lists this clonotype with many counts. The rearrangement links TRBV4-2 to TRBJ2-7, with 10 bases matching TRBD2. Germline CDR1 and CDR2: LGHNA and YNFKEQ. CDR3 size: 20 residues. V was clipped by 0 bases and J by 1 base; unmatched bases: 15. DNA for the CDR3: TGTGCCAGCAGCCAAGATCAGGGAGTGGACTCAGCGGGGGGGTCCTACGAGCAGTACTTC. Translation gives CASSQDQGVDSAGGSYEQYF.

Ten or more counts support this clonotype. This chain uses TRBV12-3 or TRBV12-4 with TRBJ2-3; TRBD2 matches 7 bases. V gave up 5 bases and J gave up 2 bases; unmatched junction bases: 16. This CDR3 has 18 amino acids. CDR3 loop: CASSHRTRPAGFTDTQYF. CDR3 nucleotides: TGTGCCAGCAGTCACCGCACCCGGCCAGCGGGATTCACAGATACGCAGTATTTT.